The source of this TCR beta chain is a study of blood T cell repertoires in COVID-19. About the study: Sites across the United States, Italy and Spain contributed samples from acute and convalescent COVID-19.

This CDR3 spans 13 amino acids. CDR1 and CDR2 from the germline V gene are LNHDA and SQIVND (reference sequence). Germline trimming cut 6 bases from V and 2 bases from J; bases unmatched to any gene: 4. How the authors handled the data: Using reference gene primer amplification, nucleated cell counts were estimated. Profiled with immunoSEQ multiplex PCR; TCRdb holds only in-frame clones, not every one. V and J calls and clone size come straight from that table; D and trimming were deduced from the DNA. The sample records about 26,000 clones, around nine tenths being singletons. The sample holds one count of this clone.

Sequencing was carried out using peripheral blood. The rearrangement joins TRBV19 to TRBJ2-7, with 7 nucleotides matching TRBD1. The TCR comes from a human donor in a cohort sampled during active COVID-19. CDR3 region: CASRDDRAYEQYF. CDR3 DNA sequence: TGTGCCAGTAGAGACGACAGGGCCTACGAGCAGTACTTC.